These 8 T cell receptor beta chains were sequenced from one sample in a study of graft-versus-host responses after intestinal transplantation. Sequenced by immunoSEQ multiplex PCR; TCRdb stores in-frame clones only, minus some. The table lists 15,000 to 20,000 clones, approximately 72% of them singletons. Grafts had their tissue processed, releasing intraepithelial and lamina propria lymphocytes. The sample here was ileum tissue, taken roughly 21 days after intestinal transplant. The receptor set was obtained from a human patient who received an intestinal transplant, so some T cells may come from the graft donor.

The chain links TRBV6-6 to TRBJ1-5, with 8 positions matching TRBD1. V was pared by 4 bases and J by 4 bases, with 3 bases of the junction left unmatched. CDR1 and CDR2 from the germline V gene are MNHNY and SVGAGI (reference sequence). CDR3 length equals 14 residues. The DNA for the CDR3 is TGTGCCAGCAGTTCGCAGGGGGCGAATCAGCCCCAGCATTTT. Translation: CASSSQGANQPQHF.

This clone has just a few counts. The genes are TRBV2 and TRBJ1-2; tentative D call: TRBD1 (6 bases). CDR3 length: 16 residues. The V gene lost 6 bases and the J gene lost 1 base, with 18 bases spanning the gap. Germline V CDR1 and CDR2: SNHLY, FYNNEI. CDR3 nucleotides: TGTGCCAGCAGAGAATACAGGGTTGGGGTTAACTATGGCTACACCTTC. Amino acids: CASREYRVGVNYGYTF.

The table lists this clone with a count of one. V gene TRBV30 combines with J gene TRBJ1-2; tentative D call: TRBD1 (6 bases). V lost 5 bases to trimming and J lost 8 bases, with 15 bases between them. The CDR3 extends over 12 amino acids. Germline loops: CDR1 GTSNPN, CDR2 SVGIG (reference sequence). CDR3 bases: TGTGCCTGGTACAGGGTAGTTAGGGGCTACACCTTC. Translating it yields CAWYRVVRGYTF. Complete variable domain (other parts from reference TRBV30 and TRBJ1-2): SQTIHQWPATLVQPVGSPLSLECTVEGTSNPNLYWYRQAAGRGLQLLFYSVGIGQISSEVPQNLSASRPQDRQFILSSKKLLLSDSGFYLCAWYRVVRGYTFGSGTRLTVV.

On this clone itself: Relative to the germline gene, one junction end is altered; a read error may explain this. V gene TRBV7-2 combines with J gene TRBJ2-7, with a possible D match to TRBD2 (5 bases). The germline CDR1 and CDR2 sequences are SGHTA and FQGNSA. The CDR3 consists of 14 residues. The CDR3 spells CASRPHGSELPASF. For the CDR3, the DNA is TGTGCCAGCAGACCCCATGGTAGCGAACTCCCCGCCAGCTTC.

The chain joins TRBV4-2 to TRBJ2-1; TRBD2 agrees at 7 bases. This CDR3 has 17 amino acids. Germline V gene sequence: CDR1 LGHNA, CDR2 YNFKEQ. J was trimmed by 2 bases and V by 0 bases; bases with no gene match: 7. CDR3 amino acids: CASSQEGWGGAYNEQFF. The CDR3 DNA follows: TGTGCCAGCAGCCAAGAAGGTTGGGGAGGGGCCTACAATGAGCAGTTCTTC.

The chain carries TRBV5-6 and TRBJ2-7; possible D gene TRBD2, 5 bases. The V and J ends lost 4 bases and 6 bases respectively, with 11 bases between them. There are 12 residues in the CDR3. From germline, CDR1 is SGHDT and CDR2 YYEEEE. The CDR3 sequence: CASSRGILEQYF. The CDR3 bases are TGTGCCAGCAGCAGAGGGATCCTCGAGCAGTACTTC. Full variable domain (remainder filled in from reference TRBV5-6 and TRBJ2-7): DAGVTQSPTHLIKTRGQQVTLRCSPKSGHDTVSWYQQALGQGPQFIFQYYEEEERQRGNFPDRFSGHQFPNYSSELNVNALLLGDSALYLCASSRGILEQYFGPGTRLTVT.

The chain has TRBV6-5 and TRBJ2-1; 9 nucleotides line up with TRBD1. This CDR3 comprises 15 residues. The J segment lost 6 bases and the V segment lost 4 bases, leaving 7 bases of the junction unmatched. CDR1 and CDR2 from the germline V gene are MNHEY and SVGAGI. CDR3 sequence reads: CASSSRDRVSNEQFF. Here the CDR3 DNA reads TGTGCCAGCAGTTCCCGGGACAGGGTGTCCAATGAGCAGTTCTTC.

The chain combines TRBV4-3 with TRBJ2-2; D gene unclear. The CDR3 has 16 residues. The germline V gene encodes CDR1 LGHNA and CDR2 YSLEER. Trimming removed 1 base from V and 0 bases from J, with 9 bases in between. The CDR3 reads CASSQVYLANTGELFF. CDR3 nucleotides: TGCGCCAGCAGCCAAGTCTACCTCGCGAACACCGGGGAGCTGTTTTTT.